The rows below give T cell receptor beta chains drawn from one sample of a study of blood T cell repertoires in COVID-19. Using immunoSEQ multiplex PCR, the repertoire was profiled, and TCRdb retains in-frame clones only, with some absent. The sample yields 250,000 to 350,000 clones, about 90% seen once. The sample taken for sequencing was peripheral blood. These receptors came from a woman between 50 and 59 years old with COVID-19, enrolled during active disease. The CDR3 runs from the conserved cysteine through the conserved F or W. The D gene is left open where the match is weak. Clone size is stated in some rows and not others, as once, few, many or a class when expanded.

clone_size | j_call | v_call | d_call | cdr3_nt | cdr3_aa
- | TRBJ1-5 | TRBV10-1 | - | TGCGCCCGATCGACAGGTAGCAATCAGCCCCAGCATTTT | CARSTGSNQPQHF
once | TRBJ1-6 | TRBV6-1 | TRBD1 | TGTGCCAGCAGTGCAGCCGGGACAGGGTTTTATTCACCCCTCCACTTT | CASSAAGTGFYSPLHF
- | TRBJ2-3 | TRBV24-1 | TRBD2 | TGTGCCACCAGTGATCCCATCCTGCTACGGGGGGACCACACAGATACGCAGTATTTT | CATSDPILLRGDHTDTQYF
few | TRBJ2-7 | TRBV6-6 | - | TGTGCCAGCAGCTCTTACAGGGCACTCTACGAGCAGTACTTC | CASSSYRALYEQYF
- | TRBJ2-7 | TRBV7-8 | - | TGTGCCAGCAGCCGCCGCGAGGGCTACGAGCAGTACTTC | CASSRREGYEQYF
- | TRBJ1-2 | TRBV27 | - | TGTGCCAGCAGTTTTACCCCCGGACAACCCTATGGCTACACCTTC | CASSFTPGQPYGYTF
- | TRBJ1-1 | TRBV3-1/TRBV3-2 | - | TGTGCCAGCAGCCAAGGGGAGGTGGCTTTCTTT | CASSQGEVAFF
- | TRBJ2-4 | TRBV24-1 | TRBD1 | TGTGCCACCAGTGATCCGGGACAGCCTAAAAACATTCAGTACTTC | CATSDPGQPKNIQYF
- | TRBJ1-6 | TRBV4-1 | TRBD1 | TGCGCCAGCAGCCAAGATCGGGGACAGGTTAATTCACCCCTCCACTTT | CASSQDRGQVNSPLHF
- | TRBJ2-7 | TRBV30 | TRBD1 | TGTGCCTGGAGTGGCGAGACAGGGTTCATCGACGAGCAGTACTTC | CAWSGETGFIDEQYF
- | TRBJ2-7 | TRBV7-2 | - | TGTGCCAGCAGCTCTAGACGACTCTACGAGCAGTACTTC | CASSSRRLYEQYF
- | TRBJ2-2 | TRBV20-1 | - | TGCAGTGCTAGTGGGCAGTACACCGGGGAGCTGTTTTTT | CSASGQYTGELFF
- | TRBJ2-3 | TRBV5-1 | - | TGCGCCAGCAGCTTTGTTTCGTCAGATACGCAGTATTTT | CASSFVSSDTQYF
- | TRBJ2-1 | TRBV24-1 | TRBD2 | TGTGCCACCAGTGATGTAGCGGGAGCCTACAATGAGCAGTTCTTC | CATSDVAGAYNEQFF
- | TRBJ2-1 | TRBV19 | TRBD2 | TGTGCCAGCGGGACTAGCGGGAGCCTTAATGAGCAGTTCTTC | CASGTSGSLNEQFF
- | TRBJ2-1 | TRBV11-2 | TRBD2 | TGTGCCAGCAGCTTTCAAGCGGGAGGAAACAATGAGCAGTTCTTC | CASSFQAGGNNEQFF
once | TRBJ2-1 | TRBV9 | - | TGTGCCAGCAGCCCCTCGTGGCAGGCTTCCTACAATGAGCAGTTCTTC | CASSPSWQASYNEQFF
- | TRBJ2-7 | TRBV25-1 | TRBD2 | TGTGCCAGCAGCCTAGCGGGGGTCTACGAGCAGTACTTC | CASSLAGVYEQYF
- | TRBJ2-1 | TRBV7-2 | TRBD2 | TGTGCCAGCAGCACTAGCGGGAGCTCCTACAATGAGCAGTTCTTC | CASSTSGSSYNEQFF
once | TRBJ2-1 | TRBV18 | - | TGTGCCAGCTCACCCGTAGAGTTGGGGACAACTTCGTTACAGTTCTTC | CASSPVELGTTSLQFF
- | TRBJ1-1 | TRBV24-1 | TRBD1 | TGTGCCACCAGGGACAGGGGGCGTTTTTCTGAAGCTTTCTTT | CATRDRGRFSEAFF
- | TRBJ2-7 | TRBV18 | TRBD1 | TGTGCCAGCTCACCCTCAAGAGGGGACAGCACTTCCTACGAGCAGTACTTC | CASSPSRGDSTSYEQYF
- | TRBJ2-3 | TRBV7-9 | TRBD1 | TGTGCCAGCAGCCCCTTGGACAGGGGCACAGATACGCAGTATTTT | CASSPLDRGTDTQYF
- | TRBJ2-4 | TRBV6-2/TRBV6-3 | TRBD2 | TGTGCCAGCAGTTATGGCGCGCTAGCGGGAGAGAACATTCAGTACTTC | CASSYGALAGENIQYF
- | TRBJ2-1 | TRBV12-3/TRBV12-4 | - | TGTGCCAGCAGTTCAGGGTTTTGGAATGAGCAGTTCTTC | CASSSGFWNEQFF
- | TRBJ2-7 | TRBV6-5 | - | TGTGCCAGCAGCAAAGGGGGGGGAAACTACGAGCAGTACTTC | CASSKGGGNYEQYF
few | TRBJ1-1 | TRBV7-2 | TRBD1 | TGTGCCAGCAGCTTTGGACAGGCTTCAAACACTGAAGCTTTCTTT | CASSFGQASNTEAFF
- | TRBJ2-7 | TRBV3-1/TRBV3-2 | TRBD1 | TGTGCCAGCAGCCAAGGGGCAGGACAGGGAACCTACGAGCAGTACTTC | CASSQGAGQGTYEQYF
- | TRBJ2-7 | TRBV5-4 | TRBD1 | TGTGCCAGCAGCCTCACCGGGACAGGCTCCTACGAGCAGTACTTC | CASSLTGTGSYEQYF
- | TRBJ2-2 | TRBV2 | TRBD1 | TGTGCCAGCAGCGAGGACAGGGGTGCCACCGGGGAGCTGTTTTTT | CASSEDRGATGELFF
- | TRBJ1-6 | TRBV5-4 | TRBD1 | TGTGCCAGCAGCTTAGGGAGGACAGGGGGGTATAATTCACCCCTCCACTTT | CASSLGRTGGYNSPLHF
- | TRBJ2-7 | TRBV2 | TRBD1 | TGTGCCAGCAGCGGGACAGAGTACGAGCAGTACTTC | CASSGTEYEQYF
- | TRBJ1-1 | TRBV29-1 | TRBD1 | TGCAGCGTTGCGGGACAGATTGGAGACACTGAAGCTTTCTTT | CSVAGQIGDTEAFF
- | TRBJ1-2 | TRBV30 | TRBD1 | TGTGCCTGGGAGGGGGCCCAGAACTATGGCTACACCTTC | CAWEGAQNYGYTF
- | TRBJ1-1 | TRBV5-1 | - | TGCGCCAGCAGTGATAAGGCCGGGTCCAACACTGAAGCTTTCTTT | CASSDKAGSNTEAFF
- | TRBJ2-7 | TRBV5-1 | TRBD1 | TGCGCCAGCAGCTACGGGACAGGGGCTTTAGGCGAGCAGTACTTC | CASSYGTGALGEQYF
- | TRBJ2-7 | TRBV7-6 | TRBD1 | TGTGCCAGCAGCGAAACAGGGGGCTTCTTACAGTACTTC | CASSETGGFLQYF
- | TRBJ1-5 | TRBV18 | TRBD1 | TGTGCCAGCTCACCAAGACAGGGGATAGTGGATCAGCCCCAGCATTTT | CASSPRQGIVDQPQHF
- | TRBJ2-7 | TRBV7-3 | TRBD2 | TGTGCCAGCAGCTCCGGACTAGCGGGAGCGTACGAGCAGTACTTC | CASSSGLAGAYEQYF
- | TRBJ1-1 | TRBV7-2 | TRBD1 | TGTGCCAGCAGCTCCAGGGGGCGGGGTGGAAAGAACACTGAAGCTTTCTTT | CASSSRGRGGKNTEAFF
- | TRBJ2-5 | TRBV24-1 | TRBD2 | TGTGCCACCAGTGATTTGCGGGGGGGGCGGGAGACCCAGTACTTC | CATSDLRGGRETQYF
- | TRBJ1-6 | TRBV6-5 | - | TGTGCCAGCAGGGCGGATAGCTCCTATAATTCACCCCTCCACTTT | CASRADSSYNSPLHF
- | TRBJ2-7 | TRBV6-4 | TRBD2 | TGTGCCAGCAGTGAACTAGCGGGAGTTCGCGCACACGAGCAGTACTTC | CASSELAGVRAHEQYF
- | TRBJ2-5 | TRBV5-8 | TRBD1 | TGTGCCAGCAGCTTGGGGGACAGGGGCCGGGAGACCCAGTACTTC | CASSLGDRGRETQYF
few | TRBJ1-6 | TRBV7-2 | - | TGTGCCAGCAGCCCAAGGCAGGGATCCTCCTCACCCCTCCACTTT | CASSPRQGSSSPLHF
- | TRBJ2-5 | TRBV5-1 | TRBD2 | TGCGCCAGCAGCTCACCGGGGGGGGAGACCCAGTACTTC | CASSSPGGETQYF
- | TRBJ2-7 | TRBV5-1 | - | TGCGCCAGCAGCTTAGGCCCCGGAGGGAACGAGCAGTACTTC | CASSLGPGGNEQYF